Here is one TCR beta chain with its context. Its antigen is undetermined. Distinct nucleotide sequences in the sample also encode this CDR3. Primers included in the PCR were 60 Vbeta and 13 Jbeta primers. Data came from immunoSEQ multiplex PCR; TCRdb stores just in-frame clones and leaves some out. The sample carries around 200,000 clones, about 62% recorded once. The data were obtained in a study of cytomegalovirus exposure and HLA in healthy donors. Study background: Earlier results showed roughly 120 million unique TCR beta sequences derived from roughly 190 million T cells.

Points from the study as a whole: Investigators reported 150 to 200 TCR beta chains as tied to cytomegalovirus.

This receptor was obtained from a man aged 40-49 years in good health and CMV-seronegative. The sample consisted of PBMCs.

Here the CDR3 DNA reads TGTGCCAGCAGCTTAGGAAGGGCTGGAGGGGCTGGGGCCAACGTCCTGACTTTC. The encoded protein is CASSLGRAGGAGANVLTF. J is TRBJ2-6 and V is TRBV11-2; D may be TRBD2 (6 bases). There are 18 residues in the CDR3. Germline V gene sequence: CDR1 SGHAT, CDR2 FQNNGV. V was pared by 1 base and J by 2 bases, with 15 bases between.